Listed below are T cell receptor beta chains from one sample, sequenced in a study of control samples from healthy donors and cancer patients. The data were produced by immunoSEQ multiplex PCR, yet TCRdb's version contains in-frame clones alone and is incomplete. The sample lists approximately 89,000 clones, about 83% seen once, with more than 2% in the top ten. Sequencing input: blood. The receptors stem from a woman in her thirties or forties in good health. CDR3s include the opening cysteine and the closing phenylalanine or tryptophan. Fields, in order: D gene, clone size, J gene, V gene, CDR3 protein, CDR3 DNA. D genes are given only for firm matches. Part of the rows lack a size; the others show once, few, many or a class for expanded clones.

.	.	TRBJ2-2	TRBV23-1	CASSRAFGELFF	TGCGCCAGCAGTCGCGCGTTCGGGGAGCTGTTTTTT
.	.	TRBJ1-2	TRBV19	CASRPDEGGVNYGYTF	TGTGCCAGTAGGCCCGACGAGGGGGGGGTAAACTATGGCTACACCTTC
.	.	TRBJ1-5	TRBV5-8	CASSGNQPQHF	TGTGCCAGCAGCGGCAATCAGCCCCAGCATTTT
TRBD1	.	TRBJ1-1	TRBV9	CASSPPSGTGAQAFF	TGTGCCAGCAGCCCCCCCTCCGGGACAGGGGCCCAGGCTTTCTTT
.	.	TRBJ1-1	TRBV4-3	CASSHTGGSTEAFF	TGCGCCAGCAGCCACACCGGGGGGTCAACTGAAGCTTTCTTT
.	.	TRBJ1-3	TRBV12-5	CASGLMTVRNTIYF	TGTGCTAGTGGTTTGATGACTGTGCGCAACACCATATATTTT
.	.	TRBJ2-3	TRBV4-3	CASSQDESLAADTQYF	TGCGCCAGCAGCCAAGACGAGAGTCTAGCCGCAGATACGCAGTATTTT
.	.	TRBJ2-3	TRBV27	CASSQRGRADTQYF	TGTGCCAGCAGTCAAAGGGGTCGGGCAGATACGCAGTATTTT
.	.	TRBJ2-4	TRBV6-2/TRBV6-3	CASSYSGNIQYF	TGTGCCAGCAGTTACTCAGGGAACATTCAGTACTTC
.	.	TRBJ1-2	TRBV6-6	CASSYGEGYTF	TGTGCCAGCAGTTACGGCGAGGGCTACACCTTC
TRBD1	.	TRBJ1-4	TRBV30	CAWGPGQGEGEKLFF	TGTGCCTGGGGACCGGGACAGGGCGAGGGAGAAAAACTGTTTTTT
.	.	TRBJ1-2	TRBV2	CASSAGGAIDYTF	TGTGCCAGCAGTGCTGGTGGGGCCATTGACTACACCTTC
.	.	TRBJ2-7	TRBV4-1	CASSQEGSPYEQYF	TGCGCCAGCAGCCAAGAGGGGTCCCCCTACGAGCAGTACTTC
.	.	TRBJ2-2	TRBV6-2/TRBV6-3	CASSYDPGSLRAGELFF	TGTGCCAGCAGTTACGATCCAGGGTCCCTGAGGGCCGGGGAGCTGTTTTTT
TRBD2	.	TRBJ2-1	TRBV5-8	CASSRLTSGGMNEQFF	TGTGCCAGCAGCCGCCTGACTAGCGGGGGGATGAATGAGCAGTTCTTC
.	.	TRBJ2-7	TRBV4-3	CASSQDGGYEQYF	TGCGCCAGCAGCCAAGACGGTGGCTACGAGCAGTACTTC
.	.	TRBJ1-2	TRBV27	CASSFSQATIGYGYTF	TGTGCCAGCAGTTTTTCCCAGGCAACGATAGGCTATGGCTACACCTTC
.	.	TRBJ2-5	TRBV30	CAWVGRGNQETQYF	TGTGCCTGGGTGGGACGCGGCAATCAAGAGACCCAGTACTTC
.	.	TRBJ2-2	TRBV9	CASSPLASNTGELFF	TGTGCCAGCAGCCCTTTAGCCTCGAACACCGGGGAGCTGTTTTTT
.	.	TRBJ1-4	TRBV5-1	CASSSDGYNEKLFF	TGCGCCAGCAGCTCGGACGGTTATAATGAAAAACTGTTTTTT
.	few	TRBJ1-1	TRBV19	CASSITVNTEAFF	TGTGCCAGTAGTATCACCGTGAACACTGAAGCTTTCTTT
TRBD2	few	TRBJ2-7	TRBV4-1	CASSQVTSGVDYEQYF	TGCGCCAGCAGCCAAGTTACTAGCGGGGTTGATTACGAGCAGTACTTC
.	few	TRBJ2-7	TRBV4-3	CASSQDGPSYEQYF	TGCGCCAGCAGCCAAGATGGCCCCAGCTACGAGCAGTACTTC
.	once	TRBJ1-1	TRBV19	CASSPGLGSTEAFF	TGTGCCAGTAGCCCGGGACTTGGGAGCACTGAAGCTTTCTTT